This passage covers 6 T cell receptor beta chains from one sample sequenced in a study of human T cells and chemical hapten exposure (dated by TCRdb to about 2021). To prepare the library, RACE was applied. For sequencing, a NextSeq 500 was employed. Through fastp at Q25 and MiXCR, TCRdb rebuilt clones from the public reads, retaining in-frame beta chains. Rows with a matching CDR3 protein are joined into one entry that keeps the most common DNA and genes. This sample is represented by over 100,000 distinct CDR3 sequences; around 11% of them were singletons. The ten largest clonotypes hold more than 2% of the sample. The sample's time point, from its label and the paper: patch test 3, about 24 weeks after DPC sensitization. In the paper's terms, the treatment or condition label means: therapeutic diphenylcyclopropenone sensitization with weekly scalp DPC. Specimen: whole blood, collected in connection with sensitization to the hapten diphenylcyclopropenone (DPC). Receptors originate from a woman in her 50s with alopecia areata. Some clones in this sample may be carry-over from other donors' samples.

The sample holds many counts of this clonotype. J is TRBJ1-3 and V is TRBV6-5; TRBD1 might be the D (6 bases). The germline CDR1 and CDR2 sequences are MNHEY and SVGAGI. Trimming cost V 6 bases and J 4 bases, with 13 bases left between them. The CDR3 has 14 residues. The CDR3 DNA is TGTGCCAGCAGCCGAGGACAGACGGGAAACACCATATATTTT. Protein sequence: CASSRGQTGNTIYF.

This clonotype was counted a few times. The CDR3 region is CASSPAGGPNTEAFF. The CDR3 bases are TGTGCCAGCAGCCCAGCGGGGGGACCGAACACTGAAGCTTTCTTT. This chain uses TRBV7-2 with TRBJ1-1, with D perhaps TRBD1 (5 bases). V lost 5 bases and J 1 base, leaving 14 bases between the germline ends. The length of the CDR3 is 15 residues. Per the germline V gene, CDR1 is SGHTA and CDR2 is FQGNSA.

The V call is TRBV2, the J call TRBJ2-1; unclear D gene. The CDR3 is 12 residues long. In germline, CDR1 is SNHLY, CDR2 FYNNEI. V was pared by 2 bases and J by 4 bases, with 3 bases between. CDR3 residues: CASSEQYNEQFF. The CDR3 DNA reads TGTGCCAGCAGTGAACAGTACAATGAGCAGTTCTTC.

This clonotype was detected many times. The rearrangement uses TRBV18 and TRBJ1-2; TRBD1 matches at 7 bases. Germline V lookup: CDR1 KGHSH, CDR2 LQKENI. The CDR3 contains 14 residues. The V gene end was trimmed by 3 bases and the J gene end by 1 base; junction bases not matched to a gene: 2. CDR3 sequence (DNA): TGTGCCAGCTCACCCGGGACAGATAACTATGGCTACACCTTC. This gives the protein CASSPGTDNYGYTF.

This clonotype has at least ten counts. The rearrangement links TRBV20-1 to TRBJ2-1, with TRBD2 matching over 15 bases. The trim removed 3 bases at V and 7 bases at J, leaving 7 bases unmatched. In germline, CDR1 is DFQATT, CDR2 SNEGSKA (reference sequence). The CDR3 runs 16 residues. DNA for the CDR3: TGCAGTGCTAGGGACGGACTAGCGGGAGGGGGTAATGAGCAGTTCTTC. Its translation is CSARDGLAGGGNEQFF.

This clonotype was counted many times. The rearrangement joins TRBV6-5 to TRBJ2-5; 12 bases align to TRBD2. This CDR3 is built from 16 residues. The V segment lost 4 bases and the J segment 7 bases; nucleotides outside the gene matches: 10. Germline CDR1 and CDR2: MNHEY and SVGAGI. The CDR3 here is CASSLTSGSAGVTQYF. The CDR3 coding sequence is TGTGCCAGCAGTTTGACTAGCGGGAGTGCCGGAGTGACCCAGTACTTC.